The 10 T cell receptor beta chains in this list originate from one sample, sequenced in a study of shared clonotypes between healthy human individuals. Libraries were prepared by immunoSEQ multiplex PCR; TCRdb keeps only in-frame clonotypes and omits some of them. The table has about 490,000 clones, around 79% seen once; the top ten hold about 12%. Sequenced sample: PBMCs. The receptors originated from a woman aged 40 to 50 in good health. Some clones in this sample may be carry-over from other donors' samples.

To note about this clone: A single base is all that separates this from a far larger clone, so a read error is likely. This sample includes further DNA sequences coding for the same CDR3. V and J are TRBV7-3 and TRBJ2-2, with D perhaps TRBD2 (5 bases). Germline assignment: CDR1 SGHTA and CDR2 FQGTGA. The CDR3 length is 14 residues. The chain's CDR3 is CASSLSSNTGELFF. CDR3 in DNA: TGTGCCAGCAGCTTATCCTCAAACACCGGGGAGTTGTTTTTT.

The chain recombines TRBV5-1 with TRBJ2-1; TRBD1 aligns across 11 bases. The CDR3 loop spans 15 amino acids. After removal of 4 bases from V and 3 bases from J, the junction contained 3 bases not matched to a gene. Germline V gene data show CDR1 as SGHRS and CDR2 as YFSETQ. The CDR3 DNA reads as TGCGCCAGCAGCCCCGGGACAGGGGGCTACAATGAGCAGTTCTTC. Translating gives CASSPGTGGYNEQFF. Drawing the rest from reference TRBV5-1 and TRBJ2-1, the complete variable domain is KAGVTQTPRYLIKTRGQQVTLSCSPISGHRSVSWYQQTPGQGLQFLFEYFSETQRNKGNFPGRFSGRQFSNSRSEMNVSTLELGDSALYLCASSPGTGGYNEQFFGPGTRLTVL.

In its sample, this clone was seen many times. J is TRBJ2-1 and V is TRBV7-9, with 10 positions matching TRBD2. Looked up from germline, CDR1 is SEHNR and CDR2 is FQNEAQ (reference sequence). This CDR3 comprises 15 residues. V shed 4 bases and J 5 bases; nucleotides not matched to a gene: 5. The CDR3 protein is CASSYRTSGNNEQFF. The CDR3 DNA reads TGTGCCAGCAGCTACCGGACTAGCGGTAACAATGAGCAGTTCTTC.

The V call is TRBV7-7, the J call TRBJ2-1, with 14 bases identical to TRBD2. Germline CDR1 reads SSHAT; CDR2 reads FNYEAQ (reference sequence). The CDR3 runs to 15 residues. V trimming: 5 bases; J trimming: 8 bases; junction bases outside the gene matches: 5. The CDR3 nucleotides read TGTGCCAGCAGCAGAGGGACTAGCGGGAGCTATGAGCAGTTCTTC. Protein sequence: CASSRGTSGSYEQFF. The full variable domain, in which reference TRBV7-7 and TRBJ2-1 provide the parts outside the CDR3, is GAGVSQSPRYKVTKRGQDVTLRCDPISSHATLYWYQQALGQGPEFLTYFNYEAQPDKSGLPSDRFSAERPEGSISTLTIQRTEQRDSAMYRCASSRGTSGSYEQFFGPGTRLTVL.

Turning to this clone: A single base is all that separates this from a far larger clone, so a read error is likely. The same CDR3 is also encoded by other DNA sequences in this sample. The chain couples TRBV7-9 to TRBJ2-1; 8 nucleotides agree with TRBD2. Looked up from germline, CDR1 is SEHNR and CDR2 is FQNEAQ (reference sequence). The CDR3 sequence is 15 residues long. V lost 3 bases, J lost 6 bases, and 7 bases stayed unmatched. CDR3: CASSFRTSGRNEQFF. The CDR3 DNA sequence: TGTGCCAGCAGCTTCAGAACTAGCGGACGCAATGAGCAGTTCTTC. Together with reference TRBV7-9 and TRBJ2-1, the CDR3 gives the full variable domain: DTGVSQNPRHKITKRGQNVTFRCDPISEHNRLYWYRQTLGQGPEFLTYFQNEAQLEKSRLLSDRFSAERPKGSFSTLEIQRTEQGDSAMYLCASSFRTSGRNEQFFGPGTRLTVL.

The chain links TRBV28 to TRBJ2-2, with D unclear. V was trimmed by 6 bases and J by 1 base, leaving 6 bases between them. The CDR3 has 13 amino acids. CDR1 is MDHEN, CDR2 SYDVKM, per germline. Written as DNA, the CDR3 is TGTGCCAGCAGCCCCCGGAACACCGGGGAGCTGTTTTTT. This sequence encodes CASSPRNTGELFF.

This chain connects TRBV7-9 to TRBJ2-7; no definite D call. The CDR3 runs to 15 residues. The ends were cut back, 4 bases at V and 2 bases at J, with 15 bases in the middle. In germline, CDR1 is SEHNR, CDR2 FQNEAQ (reference sequence). The CDR3 sequence is CASSYIALGAYEQYF. The CDR3 DNA reads TGTGCCAGCAGCTATATTGCTCTAGGCGCCTACGAGCAGTACTTC.

The chain couples TRBV30 to TRBJ2-2; D possibly corresponds to TRBD2 (6 bases). V shed 4 bases and J shed 6 bases, with 15 bases lying between them. The CDR3 has 14 residues. In germline, CDR1 is GTSNPN, CDR2 SVGIG (reference sequence). The CDR3 region has the DNA TGTGCCTGGACTCCTTCATGGGGGGCCGGGGAGCTGTTTTTT. This gives the protein CAWTPSWGAGELFF.

As to this clone: This same CDR3 is encoded by further DNA sequences in the sample. This chain connects TRBV2 to TRBJ2-5; 12 bases agree with TRBD2. The J segment lost 4 bases and the V segment lost 6 bases, leaving 3 bases of the junction unmatched. The germline V gene encodes CDR1 SNHLY and CDR2 FYNNEI. This CDR3 is 14 amino acids long. In DNA form, the CDR3 reads TGTGCCAGCAGCGGGGGACTAGCGGGAGAGACCCAGTACTTC. The encoded protein is CASSGGLAGETQYF.

In this sample, this clone turned up a few times. V usage is TRBV27 and J usage is TRBJ1-2; 9 positions agree with TRBD1. The CDR3 loop spans 17 amino acids. From germline, CDR1 is MNHEY and CDR2 SMNVEV (reference sequence). Trimming took 1 base from V and 6 from J; bases not matched to a gene: 12. CDR3 loop: CASSLFRDRVKFNGYTF. In DNA form, the CDR3 reads TGTGCCAGCAGTTTATTCCGGGACAGGGTTAAGTTTAATGGCTACACCTTC.